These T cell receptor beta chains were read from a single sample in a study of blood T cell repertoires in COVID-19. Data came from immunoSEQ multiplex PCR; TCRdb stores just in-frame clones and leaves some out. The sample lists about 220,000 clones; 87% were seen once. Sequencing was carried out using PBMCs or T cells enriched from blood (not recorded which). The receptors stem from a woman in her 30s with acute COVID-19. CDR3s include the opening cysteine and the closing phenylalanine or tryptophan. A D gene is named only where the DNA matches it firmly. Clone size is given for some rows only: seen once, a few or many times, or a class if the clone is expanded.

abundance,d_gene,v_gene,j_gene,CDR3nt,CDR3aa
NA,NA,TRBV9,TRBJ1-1,TGTGCCAGCAGCTCCCGACAGCTGAACACTGAAGCTTTCTTT,CASSSRQLNTEAFF
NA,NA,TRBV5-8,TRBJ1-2,TGTGCCAGCAGCTTGGCCCGGGGCAGGGGCAACAAAGGCTACACCTTC,CASSLARGRGNKGYTF
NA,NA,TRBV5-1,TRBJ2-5,TGCGCCAGCAGCTTTGTAGATAAGCCTCAAGAGACCCAGTACTTC,CASSFVDKPQETQYF
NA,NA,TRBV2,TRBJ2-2,TGTGCCAGCATCTCCGTCCTCACCGGGGAGCTGTTTTTT,CASISVLTGELFF
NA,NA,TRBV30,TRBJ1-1,TGTGCCTGGAGTGTAATTATGAACACTGAAGCTTTCTTT,CAWSVIMNTEAFF
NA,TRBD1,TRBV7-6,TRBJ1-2,TGTGCCAGCAGCTTAGATACAGGGGACTTTTCTTCTGGCTACACCTTC,CASSLDTGDFSSGYTF
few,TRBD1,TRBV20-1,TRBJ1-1,TGCAGTGCTAGTAGTACGAGACAGGGGTTCACTGAAGCTTTCTTT,CSASSTRQGFTEAFF
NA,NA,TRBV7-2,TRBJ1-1,TGTGCCAGCAGCCACGACAAAAACACTGAAGCTTTCTTT,CASSHDKNTEAFF
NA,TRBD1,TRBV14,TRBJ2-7,TGTGCCAGCAGCCAAGCACAGGGGACCCGAGAGCGGTACTTC,CASSQAQGTRERYF
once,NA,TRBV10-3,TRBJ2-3,TGTGCCATCAGTGAGACCGCGGGGGCCCCTAGCACAGATACGCAGTATTTT,CAISETAGAPSTDTQYF
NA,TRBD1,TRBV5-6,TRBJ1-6,TGTGCCAGCAGTTCGGACAGGAGAAATTCACCCCTCCACTTT,CASSSDRRNSPLHF